A selection of T cell receptor beta chains follows, all from one sample in a study of blood T cell repertoires in COVID-19. Produced via immunoSEQ multiplex PCR; TCRdb's table is partial and in-frame only. The sample includes 250,000 or so clones, nearly 90% of them seen just once. Specimen: peripheral blood. These receptors originate from a woman aged 55-69 years with COVID-19, enrolled during active disease. CDR3s include the opening cysteine and the closing phenylalanine or tryptophan. The D gene is left open where the match is weak. Rows may omit the clone size; those that give it use once, few, many or a size class.

D gene	V gene	clone size	J gene	CDR3 DNA	CDR3 protein
NA	TRBV7-9	NA	TRBJ1-5	TGTGCCAGCAGCTTAGGGCCGCCGCGGGGCAATCAGCCCCAGCATTTT	CASSLGPPRGNQPQHF
TRBD2	TRBV24-1	NA	TRBJ2-3	TGTGCCACCAGTGATTCCTCTAGCGGGGGAAGCACAGATACGCAGTATTTT	CATSDSSSGGSTDTQYF
TRBD2	TRBV15	NA	TRBJ2-1	TGTGCCACCAGCAGAGATCTTTCGACTAGCAACGAGCAGTTCTTC	CATSRDLSTSNEQFF
TRBD1	TRBV7-4	NA	TRBJ1-5	TGTGCCAGCACGCCGGGGCACAGGGGGACTCAGCCCCAGCATTTT	CASTPGHRGTQPQHF
NA	TRBV25-1	NA	TRBJ2-7	TGTGCCAGCAGTGATTTTTCGGGTATCTACGAGCAGTACTTC	CASSDFSGIYEQYF
NA	TRBV5-5	NA	TRBJ1-1	TGTGCCAGCAGCCTGAGACAGGCGCTGAACACTGAAGCTTTCTTT	CASSLRQALNTEAFF
NA	TRBV5-1	NA	TRBJ1-2	TGCGCCAGCAGACAACAGGGATCTTCGAACTATGGCTACACCTTC	CASRQQGSSNYGYTF
TRBD1	TRBV3-1/TRBV3-2	once	TRBJ2-2	TGTGCCAGCAGACCACAGGGGTCGGGAACCGGGGAGCTGTTTTTT	CASRPQGSGTGELFF
NA	TRBV7-2	NA	TRBJ2-2	TGTGCCAGCAGCTCGCAGGGGAACACCGGGGAGCTGTTTTTT	CASSSQGNTGELFF
NA	TRBV27	NA	TRBJ1-1	TGTGCCAGCGCCCGGGACAAGTTCACTGAAGCTTTCTTT	CASARDKFTEAFF
NA	TRBV12-3/TRBV12-4	NA	TRBJ2-2	TGTGCCAGCGCGAGTACTAACACCGGGGAGCTGTTTTTT	CASASTNTGELFF
TRBD1	TRBV11-1	NA	TRBJ2-7	TGTGCCAGCAGCACCGACAGGGGAAGCTTCGACGAGCAGTACTTC	CASSTDRGSFDEQYF
NA	TRBV7-9	NA	TRBJ1-1	TGTGCCAGCACCCCCGAACAGAACACTGAAGCTTTCTTT	CASTPEQNTEAFF
NA	TRBV7-8	NA	TRBJ1-3	TGTGCCAGCAGCTTAGGTAGTGTTGGAAACACCATATATTTT	CASSLGSVGNTIYF
NA	TRBV2	NA	TRBJ1-4	TGTGCCAGCATTCAGGCAGGGGCCGCAACTAATGAAAAACTGTTTTTT	CASIQAGAATNEKLFF
TRBD1	TRBV7-7	NA	TRBJ1-3	TGTGCCAGCAGCTTTGGACAGGGTGCTGGAAACACCATATATTTT	CASSFGQGAGNTIYF
TRBD1	TRBV6-2/TRBV6-3	NA	TRBJ1-2	TGTGCCAGCACCCCCGGACAGGGGCGTGTGGGGAACTATGGCTACACCTTC	CASTPGQGRVGNYGYTF
TRBD1	TRBV5-4	NA	TRBJ2-4	TGTGCCAGCAGCCCAGGGACAGGAACAAACATTCAGTACTTC	CASSPGTGTNIQYF
NA	TRBV18	NA	TRBJ1-2	TGTGCCAGCTCCCACAGGGATCTGAATGGCTACACCTTC	CASSHRDLNGYTF
NA	TRBV3-1/TRBV3-2	NA	TRBJ2-2	TGTGCCAGCAGCCAAGGGGTTGGAGCGGGGGAGCTGTTTTTT	CASSQGVGAGELFF
TRBD1	TRBV4-2	NA	TRBJ1-2	TGTGCCAGCAGCCACGTAGAGGGGGACAGCGGAACCTATGGCTACACCTTC	CASSHVEGDSGTYGYTF
TRBD1	TRBV6-2/TRBV6-3	NA	TRBJ1-1	TGTGCCAGCAGCCGACAGGGAAGAGCTGAAGCTTTCTTT	CASSRQGRAEAFF
NA	TRBV7-9	once	TRBJ2-7	TGTGCCAGCAGCGCCTCCAGGGCAGCGCAGTACTTC	CASSASRAAQYF
NA	TRBV7-2	NA	TRBJ1-4	TGTGCCAGCAGCACCAGGGGAAGTAATGAAAAACTGTTTTTT	CASSTRGSNEKLFF
TRBD1	TRBV7-8	NA	TRBJ1-1	TGTGCCAGCAGCTCAGGGACAGGGTTTGACACTGAAGCTTTCTTT	CASSSGTGFDTEAFF
TRBD1	TRBV3-1/TRBV3-2	NA	TRBJ1-6	TGTGCCAGCAGCCCGGGACAGAATTCACCCCTCCACTTT	CASSPGQNSPLHF
TRBD1	TRBV7-6	NA	TRBJ2-2	TGTGCCAGCAGCTCGACAGGGGGCATGACCGGGGAGCTGTTTTTT	CASSSTGGMTGELFF
NA	TRBV7-8	NA	TRBJ1-1	TGTGCCAGCGCTTCAGGGCGGTTCGCTGAAGCTTTCTTT	CASASGRFAEAFF